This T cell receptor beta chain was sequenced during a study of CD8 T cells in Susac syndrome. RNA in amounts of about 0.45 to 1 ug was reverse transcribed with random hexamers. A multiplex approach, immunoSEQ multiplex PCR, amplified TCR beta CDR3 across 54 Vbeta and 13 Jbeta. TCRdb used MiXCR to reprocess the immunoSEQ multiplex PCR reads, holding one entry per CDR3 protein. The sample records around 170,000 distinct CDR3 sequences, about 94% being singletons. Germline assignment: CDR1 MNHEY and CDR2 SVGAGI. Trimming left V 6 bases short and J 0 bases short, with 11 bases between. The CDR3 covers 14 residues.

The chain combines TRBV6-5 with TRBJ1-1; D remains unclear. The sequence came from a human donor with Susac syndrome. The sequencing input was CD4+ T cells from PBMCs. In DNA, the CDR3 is TGTGCCAGCAGACCGGAAATACTGAACACTGAAGCTTTCTTT. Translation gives CASRPEILNTEAFF.